The rows below give T cell receptor beta chains drawn from one sample of a study of cytomegalovirus exposure and HLA in healthy donors. Sequencing used immunoSEQ multiplex PCR; TCRdb keeps in-frame clones, though not all of them. The table lists some 60,000 clones, around 82% of them singletons. Sequencing was done on a sample of PBMCs. The source is a male donor in good health and CMV-seronegative. CDR3s include the opening cysteine and the closing phenylalanine or tryptophan. A D gene is named only where the DNA matches it firmly. The listing skips clone size in some rows; elsewhere it reads once, few, many or a size class.

TRBV13	TRBD2	.	TRBJ2-2	TGTGCCAGCCGCTGGGCTAGCGGGGGGACATACACCGGGGAGCTGTTTTTT	CASRWASGGTYTGELFF
TRBV6-5	.	.	TRBJ2-7	TGTGCCAGCAGTTACGCCAACAAATTTTCATGGTACTTC	CASSYANKFSWYF
TRBV7-2	TRBD2	.	TRBJ2-5	TGTGCCAGCAGCCCCCGAAGGAGGGCTAGCGGGCCTCATGAGACCCAGTACTTC	CASSPRRRASGPHETQYF
TRBV25-1	.	.	TRBJ1-2	TGTGCCAGCAGTCGGAACTATGGCTACACCTTC	CASSRNYGYTF
TRBV7-9	.	.	TRBJ1-1	TGTGCCAGCAGCCTACGAGGAGACAGAGAAGCTTTCTTT	CASSLRGDREAFF
TRBV5-1	TRBD1	few	TRBJ1-4	TGCGCCAGCAGCCCAACAGGGGCAACTAATGAAAAACTGTTTTTT	CASSPTGATNEKLFF
TRBV5-1	.	once	TRBJ2-1	TGCGCCAGCAGCTTGGGACTCGAGCGTTACAATGAGCAGTTCTTC	CASSLGLERYNEQFF
TRBV6-6	.	.	TRBJ2-1	TGTGCCAGCAGTTACGACAGCCAATACAATGAGCAGTTCTTC	CASSYDSQYNEQFF
TRBV6-1	.	.	TRBJ2-7	TGTGCCAGCAGTGGAGGCGGGGAGCAGTACTTC	CASSGGGEQYF
TRBV9	TRBD1	.	TRBJ2-1	TGTGCCAGCATCACCCCTACAGGGGGCGCGGGTTCCTACAATGAGCAGTTCTTC	CASITPTGGAGSYNEQFF
TRBV4-1	.	once	TRBJ2-3	TGCGCCAGCAGCCAAGGGCCACAGGGAATCACAGATACGCAGTATTTT	CASSQGPQGITDTQYF